This TCR beta chain was profiled in a study of T cell responses to AZD1222 COVID-19 vaccine. Study results and caveats: Nearly half of unique spike-specific TCRs reportedly avoided B.1.351 and B.1.1.7 mutated regions. In a largely white British group with more females than males, clonal diversity was possibly underestimated. Vaccine-related CD4 TCRs covered spike, predominating at 160-218 and 743-854. Just a handful of AZD1222 recipients tested seropositive at baseline.

In regard to this clone: Antigen unknown.

Method: immunoSEQ multiplex PCR; TCRdb's copy keeps in-frame clones and lacks some. The repertoire consists of 140,000 to 150,000 clones, with 85% to 90% occurring once and the leading ten covering less than 6%. The source material was peripheral blood, sampled 28 days after the second AZD1222 dose. The sequence came from an adult who received the AZD1222 COVID-19 vaccine.

CDR3 sequence: CASSRGHEQFF. Here the CDR3 DNA reads TGTGCCAGCAGCCGGGGACACGAGCAGTTCTTC. The chain employs TRBV3-1 (or the pseudogene TRBV3-2) and TRBJ2-1; D is perhaps TRBD1 (6 bases). Deletions cut 4 bases from V and 10 bases from J, with 8 bases between. The CDR3 is 11 amino acids. Per the germline V gene, CDR1 is LGHDT and CDR2 is YNNKEL (reference sequence).